This T cell receptor (beta chain) was recorded in a study of T cell responses to AZD1222 COVID-19 vaccine (dated by TCRdb to the early 2020s). Context from the whole study: TCR sequencing covered some 250 trial participants: about 210 given two doses of AZD1222 and approximately 26 given two doses of MenACWY control vaccine. Trial participants were enrolled by age into subgroups of 18-55, 56-69 and 70-plus years, and roughly 150, 30 and 60 TCR-sequenced participants, respectively, were included in these subgroups.

General findings and caveats noted by the study authors: Reportedly, close to half of the unique spike-specific TCRs recognized epitopes lying outside the regions that are mutated in the B.1.351 and B.1.1.7 variants. Because no samples from the day 14 peak response were available, repertoires could be characterized only after the peak T cell response. Vaccine-associated CD4 TCRs spanned the whole spike protein, with dominant responses in regions 160-218 and 743-854. Only 5 to 7 AZD1222 recipients were SARS-CoV-2 seropositive at baseline, limiting conclusions about previously exposed vaccinees. Participants were mostly white British and included more females than males, and it was suggested by the authors that clonal diversity may have been underestimated. In the small 56-69-year group, the increase in depth fell short of significance, most likely because of low power. Spike-specific TCR breadth and depth rose significantly after two AZD1222 doses compared with day 0 and with MenACWY recipients.

The CDR3 spans 13 residues, from the cysteine through the phenylalanine. This entry keeps only the CDR3 DNA: 39 bases, framed from base 1. From the germline V gene (reference sequence), CDR1 is GTSNPN and CDR2 is SVGIG. Deletion took 0 bases off V and 8 bases off J, with a span of 13 bases between the germline ends. The time point label for this specimen denotes: about 28 days (+/-7) after the second vaccine dose. Because spike-specific TCR depth and breadth did not differ between the two schedules, AZD1222 recipients who got a second dose at roughly 4 weeks were pooled with those who got a second dose at roughly 12 weeks. The vaccinee samples were drawn from two UK trials, COV001 and COV002, one of which was a single-blind randomized controlled phase 2/3 trial testing AZD1222 (ChAdOx1 nCoV-19) in healthy adults. For TCRbeta chain sequencing, PBMC samples from trial participants were taken at day 0 and at day 28 after the second dose.

A remark on this clone: Its binding antigen is unknown. The sample holds no much larger clone one base away, and base qualities are not on file.

The CDR3 regions of human TCRbeta chains were subjected to immunosequencing. Turning to the authors' computational methods: Repertoire TCRs were checked for matches against a reference library of SARS-CoV-2-specific TCRs that had been generated using the MIRA antigen-specificity platform. Breadth was defined as the fraction of unique TCRs that were SARS-CoV-2-associated. Depth was defined as the fraction of total T cells that were SARS-CoV-2-associated. Using the MIRA data, every spike-specific TCR was mapped to the spike region that the TCR reacted to and assigned to either a CD4 or a CD8 class. Log10-transformed breadth and depth values were compared by one-way ANOVA with Sidak's multiple comparisons tests. Here the immuneACCESS table is served through TCRdb, limited to in-frame sequences with V and J called. Missing clones are a known gap in these copies; in checked studies unresolved V genes cover under half, and the rest lacks a known reason. That table supplies the V and J calls and clone size; D and trimming were determined from the DNA. The sample table records 70,000 to 95,000 clones; over 80% of these occur just once. The ten most abundant clones make up approximately 10% of the sample.

The receptor comes from an adult who received the AZD1222 COVID-19 vaccine. The starting material was peripheral blood, obtained 28 days after the second AZD1222 dose. The chain is made from TRBV30 and TRBJ1-2; a tentative D match to TRBD1 spans 5 bases. The DNA is TGTGCCTGGAGTGTAACGAGGGGCCCCGGCTACACCTTC. This encodes CAWSVTRGPGYTF.